This T cell receptor beta chain is from a study of CD8 T cells in ankylosing spondylitis. Study-wide points: Typical of ankylosing spondylitis blood, it appeared, was a TCR beta motif of eight highly homologous variants. From matched ankylosing spondylitis synovial fluid, disease-linked clones were reportedly recovered at significantly enriched levels. Certain motif variants had earlier appeared in reactive arthritis synovial fluid and blood. Disease-associated clonotypes exhibited CD8+ identity and were relatively infrequent in peripheral blood.

Researchers built TCR beta libraries using quantitative 5'-RACE with molecular barcodes. TCRdb itself ran the 5' RACE reads through MiXCR, one entry per CDR3 protein. Of 350,000 or so distinct CDR3 sequences listed, 8% were seen once; the top ten hold approximately 14%. This clonotype was found a few times. Its target is unknown. The V gene lost 2 bases and the J gene lost 12 bases, with 10 bases spanning the gap. This CDR3 has 12 residues. The germline CDR1 and CDR2 sequences are SEHNR and FQNEAQ (reference sequence). This sequence originates from a male donor with ankylosing spondylitis. The sequenced sample was blood, either unsorted or a sorted T cell fraction (not recorded which). The chain links TRBV7-9 to TRBJ1-4; perhaps TRBD1 as D (6 bases). The CDR3 bases are TGTGCCAGCAGCTTACAGGGGTGGGAACTGTTTTTT. Translation gives CASSLQGWELFF.